Following are 31 T cell receptor beta chains from one sample sequenced in a study of T cells in Graves' hyperthyroidism and ophthalmopathy. Researchers amplified the TCR beta CDR3 regions from RNA transcripts. The TCR CDR3 was amplified in a first-round RT-PCR using the HTBI primer set. Using its own MiXCR run on the multiplex PCR reads, TCRdb lists one record per CDR3 protein. The profile shows fewer than 650,000 distinct CDR3 sequences, 11% to 15% of them singletons. Sequenced sample: blood. These receptors were obtained from a woman between 18 and 29 years old with Graves' ophthalmopathy.

The chain uses TRBV6-1 and TRBJ1-5; the D gene is possibly TRBD1 (5 bases). Germline CDR1 reads MNHNS; CDR2 reads SASEGT. This CDR3 spans 15 amino acids. Trimming left V 8 bases short and J 3 bases short, with 17 bases between. The CDR3 here is CASLTQGIVNQPQHF. The CDR3 bases are TGTGCCAGCCTGACCCAGGGTATCGTCAATCAGCCCCAGCATTTT.

This clonotype was counted at least ten times. The gene calls are TRBV7-8 and TRBJ2-1, with D hard to call. The V end lost 6 bases, the J end lost 8 bases, and 17 bases lay between the germline ends. The CDR3 spans 14 residues. Germline V gene sequence: CDR1 SGHVS, CDR2 FQNEAQ. Here the CDR3 reads CASRKKWDLDEQFF. The CDR3 nucleotides read TGTGCCAGCAGGAAGAAGTGGGATCTGGATGAGCAGTTCTTC.

The chain employs TRBV6-2 or TRBV6-3 and TRBJ2-4; possibly TRBD2 for D (5 bases). The CDR3 sequence is 14 residues long. Germline CDR1 and CDR2: MNHEY and SVGEGT. Trimming pared 0 bases from V and 8 bases from J, leaving 11 bases between. CDR3 sequence: CASSYSGSGDIQYF. CDR3 DNA sequence: TGTGCCAGCAGTTACTCGGGGTCCGGGGACATTCAGTACTTC.

This clonotype was seen only a few times. The chain employs TRBV12-5 and TRBJ2-1; 7 nucleotides agree with TRBD2. From germline, CDR1 is LGHNT and CDR2 FRNRAP. V lost 5 bases to trimming and J lost 2 bases; unmatched junction nucleotides: 9. This CDR3 has 16 amino acids. CDR3 sequence reads: CASGTFGTKAYNEQFF. As DNA, the CDR3 is TGTGCTAGTGGTACATTCGGGACTAAGGCCTACAATGAGCAGTTCTTC.

In this sample, this clonotype turned up many times. The chain recombines TRBV6-1 with TRBJ2-5; D unclear. Trimming removed 5 bases from V and 3 bases from J, with 10 bases in between. Germline loops: CDR1 MNHNS, CDR2 SASEGT. There are 13 residues in the CDR3. As DNA, the CDR3 is TGTGCCAGCAGTTACCGGGCAGAAGAGACCCAGTACTTC. This sequence encodes CASSYRAEETQYF.

In this sample, this clonotype turned up many times. The chain links TRBV12-3 or TRBV12-4 to TRBJ2-5, with 13 positions matching TRBD2. CDR3 length: 15 amino acids. Germline trimming cut 5 bases from V and 5 bases from J; bases unmatched to any gene: 5. CDR3 residues: CASSVLAGGRETQYF. In nucleotides, the CDR3 is TGTGCCAGCAGTGTACTAGCGGGAGGGCGGGAGACCCAGTACTTC.

This clonotype appeared many times. This chain joins TRBV27 and TRBJ2-7; D gene uncertain. V was trimmed by 4 bases and J by 3 bases, leaving 10 bases between them. The CDR3 sequence is 13 residues long. CDR1 and CDR2 from the germline V gene are MNHEY and SMNVEV (reference sequence). CDR3 bases: TGTGCCAGCAGTTCAAACAGAAACTACGAGCAGTACTTC. This sequence encodes CASSSNRNYEQYF.

The rearrangement joins TRBV30 to TRBJ2-4, with 9 bases identical to TRBD2. Trimming took 0 bases from V and 9 from J; bases not matched to a gene: 15. CDR1 is GTSNPN, CDR2 SVGIG, per germline (reference sequence). CDR3 length: 17 residues. CDR3 protein: CAWSVRLVGGRATIQYF. CDR3 DNA: TGTGCCTGGAGTGTACGACTCGTCGGCGGGAGGGCCACCATTCAGTACTTC.

This clonotype was counted ten times or more. The chain combines TRBV20-1 with TRBJ2-2; TRBD1 aligns across 9 bases. Trimming at V came to 0 bases and at J to 6 bases, leaving 8 bases not matched to a gene. Germline loops: CDR1 DFQATT, CDR2 SNEGSKA (reference sequence). The CDR3 loop spans 16 amino acids. The CDR3 loop reads CSARDLGGQGSGELFF. The CDR3 nucleotides are TGCAGTGCTAGAGATTTGGGGGGACAGGGCTCCGGGGAGCTGTTTTTT.

The chain is built from TRBV9 and TRBJ1-2; D uncertain. Germline CDR1 and CDR2: SGDLS and YYNGEE. CDR3 size: 13 residues. With 3 bases removed from V and 6 bases from J, the gap between germline ends came to 12 bases. The CDR3 loop is CASSGTRADGYTF. The CDR3 coding sequence is TGTGCCAGCAGCGGGACGAGGGCGGATGGCTACACCTTC.

A few counts support this clonotype. The rearrangement uses TRBV30 and TRBJ1-2; D is uncertain. There are 12 residues in the CDR3. The V end was cut by 4 bases, the J end by 4 bases, with 10 bases between. CDR1 is GTSNPN, CDR2 SVGIG, per germline (reference sequence). CDR3 amino acids: CAWNWVGYGYTF. CDR3 nucleotide sequence: TGTGCCTGGAACTGGGTTGGCTATGGCTACACCTTC. Complete variable domain (other parts from reference TRBV30 and TRBJ1-2): SQTIHQWPATLVQPVGSPLSLECTVEGTSNPNLYWYRQAAGRGLQLLFYSVGIGQISSEVPQNLSASRPQDRQFILSSKKLLLSDSGFYLCAWNWVGYGYTFGSGTRLTVV.

This clonotype was counted ten times or more. The chain links TRBV7-6 to TRBJ2-7; 7 nucleotides line up with TRBD1. Looked up from germline, CDR1 is SGHVS and CDR2 is FNYEAQ. CDR3 length equals 14 residues. Trimming cost V 0 bases and J 6 bases; bases outside gene matches: 5. CDR3 in DNA: TGTGCCAGCAGCTTAGCAGGGACAGATGGCGAGCAGTACTTC. Its translation is CASSLAGTDGEQYF.

This chain connects TRBV5-1 to TRBJ2-7; TRBD1 agrees at 7 bases. CDR3 length equals 16 residues. V dropped 0 bases and J dropped 0; count of bases not matched to a gene: 6. CDR1 SGHRS and CDR2 YFSETQ come from the germline V gene. CDR3 DNA sequence: TGCGCCAGCAGCTTGGCTCCGGGACAGAGCTCCTACGAGCAGTACTTC. Its protein is CASSLAPGQSSYEQYF.

This clonotype came up many times. The chain uses TRBV15 and TRBJ2-7, with D perhaps given as TRBD1 or TRBD2 (5 bases each). Germline CDR1 LNHNV, CDR2 YYDKDF (reference sequence). Trimming pared 1 base from V and 3 bases from J, leaving 13 bases between. This CDR3 is built from 15 residues. The CDR3 bases are TGTGCCACCAGCAGAGGTAGGGGACCCTTCTACGAGCAGTACTTC. It is translated as CATSRGRGPFYEQYF.

This clonotype has at least ten counts. This chain uses TRBV6-1 with TRBJ2-3, with a possible D match to TRBD1 (5 bases). The CDR3 loop spans 12 amino acids. Germline CDR1 reads MNHNS; CDR2 reads SASEGT. The germline V and J ends were trimmed by 2 bases and 5 bases, with 5 bases remaining between them. The CDR3 spells CASSERGDTQYF. The CDR3 nucleotides are TGTGCCAGCAGTGAAAGGGGAGATACGCAGTATTTT.

This clonotype has ten or more counts. The V and J genes are TRBV7-6 and TRBJ2-1; D remains unclear. Germline V gene sequence: CDR1 SGHVS, CDR2 FNYEAQ. Deletions cut 0 bases from V and 5 bases from J, with 8 bases between. This CDR3 has 14 amino acids. The CDR3 DNA follows: TGTGCCAGCAGCTTAGCGCGTCAGGACAATGAGCAGTTCTTC. Translated: CASSLARQDNEQFF.

This clonotype was recorded many times. The chain carries TRBV27 and TRBJ2-5; 12 bases agree with TRBD2. CDR3 size: 17 residues. The V and J ends lost 8 bases and 0 bases, in that order; junction bases with no gene match: 10. Per the germline V gene, CDR1 is MNHEY and CDR2 is SMNVEV (reference sequence). The CDR3 nucleotides read TGTGCCAGCCGAAGACTAGCGGGAGAGTTTAACCAAGAGACCCAGTACTTC. This gives the protein CASRRLAGEFNQETQYF.

CDR3 sequence: CASSYSGGSSYNSPLHF. DNA for the CDR3: TGTGCCAGCAGTTACTCTGGCGGGAGCTCCTATAATTCACCCCTCCACTTT. The chain employs TRBV6-5 and TRBJ1-6; no reliable D call. V was trimmed by 0 bases and J by 0 bases, leaving 9 bases between them. Germline CDR1 is MNHEY and CDR2 is SVGAGI. The CDR3 loop spans 17 amino acids.

This clonotype was detected ten times or more. The CDR3 loop is CASSLRGPTSGSGNEQFF. The CDR3 DNA reads TGTGCCAGCAGCTTACGCGGCCCGACTAGCGGGAGTGGCAATGAGCAGTTCTTC. The chain has TRBV7-3 and TRBJ2-1, with 12 bases identical to TRBD2. This CDR3 has 18 residues. Germline lookup yields CDR1 SGHTA and CDR2 FQGTGA. The ends lost 2 bases at V and 6 bases at J; junction bases unmatched: 11.

The table lists this clonotype with a few counts. The rearrangement links TRBV24-1 to TRBJ1-1, with 9 bases matching TRBD1. The germline CDR1 and CDR2 sequences are KGHDR and SFDVKD. With V trimmed by 4 bases and J by 4 bases, 6 bases remained unmatched. The CDR3 is 15 residues long. DNA for the CDR3: TGTGCCACCAGTGACGAGACAGGGGGAGGCACTGAAGCTTTCTTT. This gives the protein CATSDETGGGTEAFF.

This clonotype was seen only a few times. V usage is TRBV9 and J usage is TRBJ1-2; 8 bases match TRBD1. Germline CDR1 reads SGDLS; CDR2 reads YYNGEE. The CDR3 totals 16 residues. The ends lost 4 bases at V and 2 bases at J; junction bases unmatched: 10. The CDR3, as DNA: TGTGCCAGCAGCCTTCAACGGACAGGGCCGAACTATGGCTACACCTTC. It specifies CASSLQRTGPNYGYTF.

This clonotype was recorded many times. The V and J genes are TRBV7-2 and TRBJ1-1, with 8 bases lining up with TRBD1. Germline CDR1 and CDR2: SGHTA and FQGNSA. Losses at the gene ends were 3 bases for V and 7 bases for J; bases not matched to a gene: 10. This CDR3 contains 15 residues. The chain's CDR3 is CASSFPWDRTSEAFF. CDR3 DNA: TGTGCCAGCAGCTTCCCATGGGACAGGACAAGTGAAGCTTTCTTT.

V is TRBV4-1 and J is TRBJ2-2; 7 nucleotides line up with TRBD2. Trimming removed 4 bases from V and 5 bases from J; junction bases left unmatched: 10. CDR1 and CDR2 (germline): MGHRA, YSYEKL. The CDR3 is made up of 16 amino acids. CDR3 in DNA: TGCGCCAGCAGCCTCCGGGGCGGGAGAGAAACCGGGGAGCTGTTTTTT. Its protein is CASSLRGGRETGELFF.

This clonotype was counted at least ten times. V is TRBV5-6 and J is TRBJ2-7; tentatively, D is TRBD2 (5 bases). The CDR3 is 15 amino acids. Germline-derived CDR1 and CDR2 are SGHDT and YYEEEE. V was trimmed by 0 bases and J by 1 base, leaving 11 bases between them. The CDR3, as DNA: TGTGCCAGCAGCTTGGTTCCGGGAACTTCCTACGAGCAGTACTTC. Translating gives CASSLVPGTSYEQYF.

This clonotype was counted ten times or more. V is TRBV6-1 and J is TRBJ2-5, with 12 bases that match TRBD1. Germline trimming cut 0 bases from V and 4 bases from J; bases unmatched to any gene: 12. Germline values: CDR1 MNHNS, CDR2 SASEGT. There are 19 residues in the CDR3. The CDR3 DNA reads as TGTGCCAGCAGTGAAGCGTTTCCCCTCGGGACAGGGGGCCGAGAGACCCAGTACTTC. This codes for CASSEAFPLGTGGRETQYF.

This clonotype has at least ten counts. V is TRBV7-2 and J is TRBJ1-2, with D possibly TRBD1 on 6 matching bases. Germline V CDR1 and CDR2: SGHTA, FQGNSA. Between the trimmed V and J ends, which lost 5 bases and 8 bases, there was a span of 12 bases. This CDR3 region has 12 residues. CDR3 nucleotides: TGTGCCAGCAGCGCGCAGGGGACCGGCTACACCTTC. Protein: CASSAQGTGYTF.

This clonotype was picked up many times. The chain links TRBV27 to TRBJ2-1, with 8 bases matching TRBD2. J lost 8 bases, V lost 1 base, and 13 bases had no gene match. The CDR3 covers 17 residues. CDR1 is MNHEY, CDR2 SMNVEV, per germline (reference sequence). The CDR3 sequence is CASSLLSMSGSSHEQFF. The CDR3 DNA is TGTGCCAGCAGTTTATTATCGATGAGCGGGAGTTCCCATGAGCAGTTCTTC.

With regard to this clonotype: Relative to the germline gene, one junction end is altered; a read error may explain this. The chain links TRBV6-9 to TRBJ2-3, with 13 bases that match TRBD2. Germline-derived CDR1 and CDR2 are MNHGY and SVAAGI. The CDR3 extends over 17 amino acids. The DNA for the CDR3 is TGTGCCAGCAGTTCCCGGACTAGCGGGAGACTCGGGGATACGCATTATTTT. Protein product: CASSSRTSGRLGDTHYF.

As concerns this clonotype: At one of its ends the junction is not consistent with the germline gene, which may arise from a read error. The chain links TRBV12-3 or TRBV12-4 to TRBJ2-1; the match to TRBD1 covers 8 bases. The CDR3 is made up of 11 amino acids. This chain's CDR3 is CASSLGTGMLF. CDR3 sequence (DNA): TGTGCCAGCAGTTTAGGGACAGGGATGCTCTTC.

The chain recombines TRBV7-3 with TRBJ1-6; the D is unclear. Trimming pared 5 bases from V and 0 bases from J, leaving 11 bases between. This CDR3 has 16 residues. The V gene's germline CDR1 is SGHTA and CDR2 FQGTGA. The CDR3 region is CASSEGPPSYNSPLHF. DNA of the CDR3: TGTGCCAGCAGCGAAGGCCCCCCCTCCTATAATTCACCCCTCCACTTT.

This clonotype has a count of ten or more. The V gene is TRBV9, the J gene TRBJ2-7, with 8 bases lining up with TRBD2. V dropped 3 bases and J dropped 5; count of bases not matched to a gene: 16. CDR1 is SGDLS, CDR2 YYNGEE, per germline. The CDR3 totals 17 residues. CDR3 in amino acids: CASSDSTVDGRVHEQYF. CDR3 DNA sequence: TGTGCCAGCAGCGATTCAACCGTGGACGGGAGGGTTCACGAGCAGTACTTC.